Listed below are T cell receptor beta chains from one sample, sequenced in a study of blood T cell repertoires in COVID-19. Only in-frame clones appear in the TCRdb table, and some are missing; sequencing was by immunoSEQ multiplex PCR. The table has roughly 110,000 clones, around 75% seen once. Input material: peripheral blood. The receptors were sampled from a human donor with acute or convalescent COVID-19. The donor label of this sample is uncertain. Both conserved end residues are part of each CDR3. Each record gives: J gene, V gene, CDR3 length, D gene, clone size, CDR3 DNA, CDR3 protein. A D gene is named only where the DNA matches it firmly. Clone size is not always given. Where it is, it says once, few, many or a class for expanded clones.

>TRBJ1-6|TRBV5-5|15|NA|NA
TGTGCCAGCAGCTTCGGGAGCTCCTATAATTCACCCCTCCACTTT
CASSFGSSYNSPLHF
>TRBJ2-7|TRBV5-1|15|NA|NA
TGCGCCAGCAACCAGGACAGTCGAAACTCCTACGAGCAGTACTTC
CASNQDSRNSYEQYF
>TRBJ2-2|TRBV6-2/TRBV6-3|15|TRBD2|few
TGTGCCAGCAGTTATTCGAGCGGGGGGTACGGGGAGCTGTTTTTT
CASSYSSGGYGELFF
>TRBJ2-1|TRBV19|15|NA|few
TGTGCCAGTATCCCTCAACGGGGGAGCTACAATGAGCAGTTCTTC
CASIPQRGSYNEQFF
>TRBJ1-5|TRBV19|14|NA|NA
TGTGCCAGTAGTATAGTCACAGAGAACCAGCCCCAGCATTTT
CASSIVTENQPQHF
>TRBJ2-2|TRBV6-1|14|NA|NA
TGTGCCAGCAGCCGCGGTCCGGGGACCGGGGAGCTGTTTTTT
CASSRGPGTGELFF
>TRBJ1-2|TRBV5-4|15|TRBD1|NA
TGTGCCAGCAGCAGGGGACAGGGTGTTAACTATGGCTACACCTTC
CASSRGQGVNYGYTF
>TRBJ1-3|TRBV28|17|TRBD1|NA
TGTGCCAGCAGTTCTCCCGCCGGGACAGGGGTGGGAAACACCATATATTTT
CASSSPAGTGVGNTIYF
>TRBJ2-1|TRBV7-3|15|NA|NA
TGTGCCAGCAGCTTAACGGGGGCAGGGCTGAATGAGCAGTTCTTC
CASSLTGAGLNEQFF
>TRBJ1-6|TRBV30|14|NA|NA
TGTGCCTGGACCCTGAGCTCCTATAATTCACCCCTCCACTTT
CAWTLSSYNSPLHF
>TRBJ2-2|TRBV3-1/TRBV3-2|17|TRBD2|NA
TGTGCCAGCAGCCATGGACTAGCGGGGGGCAGCCGTGGGGAGCTGTTTTTT
CASSHGLAGGSRGELFF
>TRBJ2-1|TRBV5-6|17|NA|NA
TGTGCCAGCAGCTTGGGTGGCAGACTAAGCTCCTACAATGAGCAGTTCTTC
CASSLGGRLSSYNEQFF
>TRBJ2-7|TRBV4-2|15|NA|NA
TGTGCCAGCAGCCAAGATCTTACAGGGCCCTACGAGCAGTACTTC
CASSQDLTGPYEQYF
>TRBJ1-4|TRBV29-1|15|NA|NA
TGCAGCGTTGAAGATCCAGGGAGGGTGAATGAAAAACTGTTTTTT
CSVEDPGRVNEKLFF
>TRBJ1-2|TRBV2|15|NA|few
TGTGCCAGCAGTGGCGGCAAGGCGACAGTCTATGGCTACACCTTC
CASSGGKATVYGYTF
>TRBJ2-3|TRBV25-1|16|NA|NA
TGTGCCAGCAGATGCGACTCGGGTCCCTGCACAGATACGCAGTATTTT
CASRCDSGPCTDTQYF
>TRBJ2-3|TRBV5-1|16|TRBD2|few
TGCGCCAGCAGCTCAGGACTAGCGGGGGGTGCAGATACGCAGTATTTT
CASSSGLAGGADTQYF
>TRBJ1-6|TRBV6-5|13|TRBD1|NA
TGTGCCAGCAAGGGGGCCCCCAGTTCACCCCTCCACTTT
CASKGAPSSPLHF
>TRBJ2-2|TRBV19|16|TRBD1|NA
TGTGCCACCCATGACTGGACAGGGGTGAACACCGGGGAGCTGTTTTTT
CATHDWTGVNTGELFF
>TRBJ1-3|TRBV13|15|TRBD1|NA
TGTGCCAGCAGCCATCGAGGGGGCTCGAGAAACACCATATATTTT
CASSHRGGSRNTIYF
>TRBJ2-1|TRBV15|16|TRBD2|NA
TGTGCCACCAGAAAGCTAGCGGGGGGATTTAACAATGAGCAGTTCTTC
CATRKLAGGFNNEQFF
>TRBJ2-5|TRBV18|16|TRBD2|NA
TGTGCCAGCTCACCCAGCGGGGGAGGGACGGACGAGACCCAGTACTTC
CASSPSGGGTDETQYF
>TRBJ1-2|TRBV28|14|NA|NA
TGTGCCATCAGGGGCAGGGGACCCAACTATGGCTACACCTTC
CAIRGRGPNYGYTF